These 22 T cell receptor beta chains were all obtained from the same sample, sequenced in a study of blood T cells in healthy people across ages. Combining a sample-barcoded 5' primer with a J-beta primer mix, a second PCR ran for about 6 to 12 cycles. TCRdb analysed the 5' RACE reads with MiXCR anew, one entry per CDR3 protein. The repertoire holds around 1.5 million distinct CDR3 sequences, with roughly a third as singletons. The specimen was blood. The source of these receptors is a woman aged 30 to 39 in good health.

The chain recombines TRBV9 with TRBJ2-5; D gene uncertain. V was trimmed by 3 bases and J by 7 bases, leaving 10 bases between them. This CDR3 is built from 12 residues. Germline V gene data show CDR1 as SGDLS and CDR2 as YYNGEE. The CDR3 here is CASSASSGTQYF. The DNA for the CDR3 is TGTGCCAGCAGCGCGTCCTCCGGGACCCAGTACTTC. The whole variable domain, remainder taken from reference TRBV9 and TRBJ2-5, is DSGVTQTPKHLITATGQRVTLRCSPRSGDLSVYWYQQSLDQGLQFLIQYYNGEERAKGNILERFSAQQFPDLHSELNLSSLELGDSALYFCASSASSGTQYFGPGTRLLVL.

This clonotype was observed many times. This chain joins TRBV6-6 and TRBJ1-5; unclear D gene. V shed 3 bases and J shed 7 bases, with 13 bases lying between them. Germline-derived CDR1 and CDR2 are MNHNY and SVGAGI (reference sequence). The CDR3 length is 14 residues. The CDR3 DNA sequence: TGTGCCAGCAGTTATCAGCGAACCGGCCAGCCCCAGCATTTT. Encoded protein: CASSYQRTGQPQHF.

About this clonotype itself: A read error may account for a junction end that differs from germline. V is TRBV7-8 and J is TRBJ2-5, with TRBD1 identical over 7 bases. The CDR3 runs to 15 residues. The V gene's germline CDR1 is SGHVS and CDR2 FQNEAQ. CDR3 protein: CAGSLDSRGQETQYF. DNA for the CDR3: TGTGCCGGCAGCTTAGATTCCAGGGGGCAAGAGACCCAGTACTTC.

The chain couples TRBV7-6 to TRBJ2-3; 10 nucleotides agree with TRBD2. The CDR3 has 17 residues. Germline values: CDR1 SGHVS, CDR2 FNYEAQ. V lost 2 bases and J lost 4; bases outside the gene matches: 9. The CDR3 DNA reads as TGTGCCAGCAGCTTATTCAGCGGGGGGGCCCCCCCAGATACGCAGTATTTT. The encoded protein is CASSLFSGGAPPDTQYF. The full variable domain, rest sourced from reference TRBV7-6 and TRBJ2-3, is GAGVSQSPRYKVTKRGQDVALRCDPISGHVSLYWYRQALGQGPEFLTYFNYEAQQDKSGLPNDRFSAERPEGSISTLTIQRTEQRDSAMYRCASSLFSGGAPPDTQYFGPGTRLTVL.

V usage is TRBV21-1 and J usage is TRBJ2-1; TRBD2, the table's D call, was not compared with the DNA. TRBV21-1 is a pseudogene segment. The CDR3 contains 15 residues. The CDR3 DNA follows: TGTGCCAGCGGAACACTAGCGGGAGCAGAAGATGAGCAGTTCTTC. Encoded protein: CASGTLAGAEDEQFF.

This clonotype was recorded a few times. V usage is TRBV6-5 and J usage is TRBJ1-2; TRBD1 agrees at 8 bases. The V and J ends lost 10 bases and 8 bases, in that order; junction bases with no gene match: 9. Germline V CDR1 and CDR2: MNHEY, SVGAGI. This CDR3 has 12 amino acids. The CDR3 DNA is TGTGCCACGAGGACAGGGAGGAAAGGCTACACCTTC. Its protein is CATRTGRKGYTF.

This chain uses TRBV11-3 with TRBJ2-1; 7 bases are a match to TRBD2. With 0 bases clipped from V and 8 bases from J, the junction kept 13 bases outside the gene matches. The length of the CDR3 is 17 residues. Germline values: CDR1 SGHNT, CDR2 YENEEA. The CDR3: CASSLDPSREGVYEQFF. Here the CDR3 DNA reads TGTGCCAGCAGCTTAGATCCCTCTAGGGAGGGCGTATATGAGCAGTTCTTC.

This clonotype was detected only a few times. The chain recombines TRBV29-1 with TRBJ2-7; the D gene is possibly TRBD1 (7 bases). V was shortened by 2 bases and J by 6 bases, with 14 bases between the two germline ends. The CDR3 totals 13 residues. Looked up from germline, CDR1 is SQVTM and CDR2 is ANQGSEA. CDR3 loop: CSVERSQGGEQYF. The CDR3 DNA sequence: TGCAGCGTTGAAAGGTCCCAGGGGGGCGAGCAGTACTTC.

This clonotype turned up a few times. The V and J genes are TRBV4-1 and TRBJ1-4; D is unresolved. Per the germline V gene, CDR1 is MGHRA and CDR2 is YSYEKL. V gave up 6 bases and J gave up 7 bases, with 21 bases separating them. CDR3 length equals 16 residues. DNA for the CDR3: TGCGCCAGCAGTCATCCCGGACGGTCCTATAGTGAAAAACTGTTTTTT. Translation: CASSHPGRSYSEKLFF.

This clonotype was detected a few times. J is TRBJ2-7 and V is TRBV29-1; D is tentatively TRBD1 or TRBD2 (5 bases each). This CDR3 is built from 12 residues. V gave up 7 bases and J gave up 7 bases, with 17 bases separating them. Germline CDR1 reads SQVTM; CDR2 reads ANQGSEA. In DNA, the CDR3 is TGCAGCGCCGGGCCGGGGCCGGGGGAGCAGTACTTC. Translation gives CSAGPGPGEQYF.

CDR3 DNA sequence: TGTGCCAGCAGCTTAGTGAGACAGCGACCCTACAATGAGCAGTTCTTC. This codes for CASSLVRQRPYNEQFF. V and J are TRBV7-8 and TRBJ2-1, with D possibly being TRBD1 (5 bases). V gave up 1 base and J gave up 2 bases, with 12 bases separating them. Germline V gene data show CDR1 as SGHVS and CDR2 as FQNEAQ. The CDR3 has 16 residues. Variable domain in full (rest from reference TRBV7-8 and TRBJ2-1): GAGVSQSPRYKVAKRGQDVALRCDPISGHVSLFWYQQALGQGPEFLTYFQNEAQLDKSGLPSDRFFAERPEGSVSTLKIQRTQQEDSAVYLCASSLVRQRPYNEQFFGPGTRLTVL.

DNA of the CDR3: TGTGCCAGCAGCCCAACTAGCGGGAGTAGTAATGAGCAGTTCTTC. It specifies CASSPTSGSSNEQFF. The chain combines TRBV27 with TRBJ2-1; TRBD2 aligns across 11 bases. Germline assignment: CDR1 MNHEY and CDR2 SMNVEV (reference sequence). There are 15 residues in the CDR3. V lost 6 bases to trimming and J lost 7 bases; unmatched junction nucleotides: 8.

In its sample, this clonotype was seen a few times. The rearrangement links TRBV20-1 to TRBJ2-7; D gene unclear. Germline assignment: CDR1 DFQATT and CDR2 SNEGSKA (reference sequence). The CDR3 covers 12 residues. Deletions cut 3 bases from V and 0 bases from J, with 6 bases between. The CDR3 spells CSARKSSYEQYF. DNA for the CDR3: TGCAGTGCTAGGAAAAGCTCCTACGAGCAGTACTTC.

The rearrangement uses TRBV3-1 and TRBJ2-6; D call uncertain. The CDR3 consists of 22 residues. The germline CDR1 and CDR2 sequences are LGHDT and YNNKEL (reference sequence). Trimming shortened V by 1 base and J by 0 bases, and 25 bases separated the two germline ends. CDR3 residues: CASSQVSMSLAGFSSGANVLTF. Written as DNA, the CDR3 is TGTGCCAGCAGCCAAGTTTCTATGTCGTTGGCAGGATTTAGCTCTGGGGCCAACGTCCTGACTTTC.

This clonotype occurred a few times. The chain has TRBV28 and TRBJ2-1; TRBD1 agrees at 10 bases. From germline, CDR1 is MDHEN and CDR2 SYDVKM. The J segment lost 10 bases and the V segment lost 5 bases, leaving 11 bases of the junction unmatched. This CDR3 is built from 15 residues. In DNA form, the CDR3 reads TGTGCCAGCAGTCCCCCGGGACAGGGGTCTAAGGAGCAGTTCTTC. Residues: CASSPPGQGSKEQFF. Drawing the rest from reference TRBV28 and TRBJ2-1, the complete variable domain is DVKVTQSSRYLVKRTGEKVFLECVQDMDHENMFWYRQDPGLGLRLIYFSYDVKMKEKGDIPEGYSVSREKKERFSLILESASTNQTSMYLCASSPPGQGSKEQFFGPGTRLTVL.

Only one count was recorded for this clonotype. This chain links TRBV20-1 with TRBJ1-1; D possibly corresponds to TRBD1 (6 bases). Looked up from germline, CDR1 is DFQATT and CDR2 is SNEGSKA (reference sequence). The CDR3 is 15 residues long. The V and J ends lost 6 bases and 3 bases respectively, with 20 bases between them. CDR3 sequence reads: CSAKAGGRDYTEAFF. In nucleotides, the CDR3 is TGCAGTGCCAAAGCCGGGGGGCGCGACTACACTGAAGCTTTCTTT.

CDR3 region: CASSEAAGAGANVLTF. CDR3 nucleotides: TGTGCCAGCAGTGAAGCTGCAGGGGCCGGGGCCAACGTCCTGACTTTC. The chain combines TRBV2 with TRBJ2-6; tentative D call: TRBD1 (6 bases). V lost 0 bases and J lost 4, with 10 bases in between. Germline assignment: CDR1 SNHLY and CDR2 FYNNEI. This CDR3 has 16 residues.

Concerning this clonotype: Since a much larger clone is just one base distant, this may be a read error. In nucleotides, the CDR3 is TGTGCCAGCAGCTTTGGACTAGCGGGGCCTAATGAGCAGTTCTTC. Residues: CASSFGLAGPNEQFF. The V call is TRBV9, the J call TRBJ2-1; 12 nucleotides match TRBD2. Germline values: CDR1 SGDLS, CDR2 YYNGEE. This CDR3 contains 15 residues. Trimming took 4 bases from V and 7 from J; bases not matched to a gene: 6.

Comments on this clonotype: One end of the junction is discordant with germline, which a read error may explain. The chain recombines TRBV20-1 with TRBJ2-2; 7 bases map to TRBD1. This CDR3 has 15 residues. Looked up from germline, CDR1 is DFQATT and CDR2 is SNEGSKA (reference sequence). This CDR3 is CSARTGAPNTGERFF. The CDR3 DNA is TGCAGTGCTCGTACAGGGGCCCCGAACACCGGGGAGCGGTTTTTT.

The V call is TRBV21-1, the J call TRBJ2-7; the table's D call, TRBD1, has no DNA check behind it. TRBV21-1 is recorded as a pseudogene. The CDR3 spans 17 residues. The CDR3 region has the DNA TGTGCCAGCAGCAAATGGGAAACGGGGCACAGGGAGTACGAGCAGTACTTC. Translating it yields CASSKWETGHREYEQYF.

The chain joins TRBV4-1 to TRBJ1-1; no firm D call. The CDR3 totals 17 residues. V was trimmed by 0 bases and J by 0 bases, leaving 14 bases between them. CDR1 and CDR2 (germline): MGHRA, YSYEKL. CDR3 bases: TGCGCCAGCAGCCAAGAAGACATACAGATTTTGAACACTGAAGCTTTCTTT. It codes for CASSQEDIQILNTEAFF.

This chain uses TRBV2 with TRBJ1-5, with 7 bases identical to TRBD1. CDR3 length equals 16 residues. Looked up from germline, CDR1 is SNHLY and CDR2 is FYNNEI. The V gene end was trimmed by 6 bases and the J gene end by 2 bases; junction bases not matched to a gene: 10. The CDR3 coding sequence is TGTGCCAGCAGGCAAGACAGGGTCGTGGGCAATCAGCCCCAGCATTTT. As protein: CASRQDRVVGNQPQHF.